Listed here are 21 T cell receptor beta chains from one sample, sequenced in a study of cytomegalovirus exposure and HLA in healthy donors (dated by TCRdb to 2016 to 2017). Library creation used the immunoSEQ multiplex PCR assay. The multiplex PCR relied on a mix of 60 forward primers for TCR Vbeta segments and 13 reverse primers for TCR Jbeta segments. TCRdb holds this immuneACCESS table with in-frame rearrangements only. Some clones are missing; in checked studies, unresolved V genes explain under half, and the rest has no known cause. Counted in this sample were over 150,000 clones; roughly 80% of them appeared once. The ten biggest clones cover around 5% of the sample. Sequences were obtained from PBMCs. Every receptor here comes from a man aged 18 to 30 in good health and CMV-seronegative.

V gene TRBV5-1 combines with J gene TRBJ1-2; D ambiguous. The CDR3 runs to 15 residues. V lost 7 bases and J 7 bases, leaving 23 bases between the germline ends. Germline V CDR1 and CDR2: SGHRS, YFSETQ. Written as DNA, the CDR3 is TGCGCCAGCCGATTCCCGGGAACGGGGTCCGCTGGCTACACCTTC. Protein sequence: CASRFPGTGSAGYTF.

The V and J genes are TRBV28 and TRBJ2-3; 10 bases line up with TRBD1. Germline assignment: CDR1 MDHEN and CDR2 SYDVKM. The CDR3 consists of 16 residues. V lost 4 bases, J lost 6 bases, and 10 bases stayed unmatched. The CDR3 bases are TGTGCCAGCAGTTACGACAGGGGGCTGGCTGTCGATACGCAGTATTTT. Translated: CASSYDRGLAVDTQYF.

The gene calls are TRBV5-1 and TRBJ2-3; 9 bases match TRBD2. Germline V gene lookup returns CDR1 SGHRS and CDR2 YFSETQ. CDR3 size: 14 residues. Trimming took 6 bases from V and 4 from J; bases not matched to a gene: 6. In DNA, the CDR3 is TGCGCCAGCAAGGCGGGGGGGCCCTCAGATACGCAGTATTTT. This gives the protein CASKAGGPSDTQYF.

The rearrangement links TRBV9 to TRBJ1-2; possible D gene TRBD1, 5 bases. Trimming took off 0 bases at V and 4 bases at J, with 13 bases between the two ends. The CDR3 has 15 residues. Germline V gene sequence: CDR1 SGDLS, CDR2 YYNGEE. CDR3 protein: CASSVGTRPTYGYTF. CDR3 bases: TGTGCCAGCAGCGTAGGGACACGGCCTACCTATGGCTACACCTTC. Filled out from reference TRBV9 and TRBJ1-2, the complete variable domain reads DSGVTQTPKHLITATGQRVTLRCSPRSGDLSVYWYQQSLDQGLQFLIQYYNGEERAKGNILERFSAQQFPDLHSELNLSSLELGDSALYFCASSVGTRPTYGYTFGSGTRLTVV.

A few counts support this clone. For the CDR3, the DNA is TGCGCCAGCAGCCCAGGGACAGCGGGCCATGGCTACACCTTC. Translation gives CASSPGTAGHGYTF. This rearrangement joins TRBV5-1 to TRBJ1-2, with 7 positions matching TRBD1. Germline trimming cut 4 bases from V and 6 bases from J; bases unmatched to any gene: 9. Germline values: CDR1 SGHRS, CDR2 YFSETQ. CDR3 length equals 14 residues.

This chain links TRBV19 with TRBJ1-1; D unclear. Between the trimmed V and J ends, which lost 3 bases and 1 base, there was a span of 6 bases. Per the germline V gene, CDR1 is LNHDA and CDR2 is SQIVND (reference sequence). This CDR3 has 13 residues. The CDR3 DNA is TGTGCCAGTAGTATGAGCACGAACACTGAAGCTTTCTTT. As protein: CASSMSTNTEAFF.

The chain joins TRBV14 to TRBJ2-7, with D perhaps TRBD2 (5 bases). The germline gives CDR1 SGHDN, CDR2 FVKESK. Trimming stripped 2 bases from V and 2 bases from J, with 22 bases between. There are 18 residues in the CDR3. CDR3 protein: CASSQLSLGLQLPYEQYF. The CDR3 bases are TGTGCCAGCAGCCAATTATCCCTCGGACTCCAACTTCCCTACGAGCAGTACTTC.

The V and J genes are TRBV7-9 and TRBJ2-5; 7 bases align to TRBD1. CDR1 is SEHNR, CDR2 FQNEAQ, per germline (reference sequence). V shed 5 bases and J 4 bases; nucleotides not matched to a gene: 10. The CDR3 extends over 15 amino acids. The CDR3 spells CASSPRGQFRETQYF. CDR3 nucleotide sequence: TGTGCCAGCAGCCCCCGGGGACAGTTCCGAGAGACCCAGTACTTC.

This sequence joins TRBV7-6 and TRBJ1-6; 8 positions match TRBD1. CDR3 length equals 16 residues. CDR1 and CDR2 from the germline V gene are SGHVS and FNYEAQ. Germline trimming cut 5 bases from V and 8 bases from J; bases unmatched to any gene: 11. DNA for the CDR3: TGTGCCAGCAGCCGAAGACCAGGGGGCGAGGATTCACCCCTCCACTTT. It is translated as CASSRRPGGEDSPLHF.

The chain is built from TRBV7-9 and TRBJ2-7; 12 nucleotides match TRBD1. Trimming cost V 6 bases and J 6 bases; bases outside gene matches: 12. The CDR3 consists of 16 residues. Germline V gene lookup returns CDR1 SEHNR and CDR2 FQNEAQ (reference sequence). This CDR3 reads CASSFGWGQGAGEQYF. The DNA of the CDR3 is TGTGCCAGCAGTTTTGGATGGGGACAGGGGGCTGGCGAGCAGTACTTC. Looking up the rest from reference TRBV7-9 and TRBJ2-7 gives the full variable domain: DTGVSQNPRHKITKRGQNVTFRCDPISEHNRLYWYRQTLGQGPEFLTYFQNEAQLEKSRLLSDRFSAERPKGSFSTLEIQRTEQGDSAMYLCASSFGWGQGAGEQYFGPGTRLTVT.

The genes are TRBV6-1 and TRBJ1-2; D gene uncertain. Germline V gene lookup returns CDR1 MNHNS and CDR2 SASEGT. V was pared by 3 bases and J by 8 bases, with 7 bases between. The CDR3 loop spans 11 amino acids. This CDR3 reads CASSDQVGYTF. The DNA for the CDR3 is TGTGCCAGCAGTGACCAGGTGGGCTACACCTTC.

This clone has a single count. The chain uses TRBV7-8 and TRBJ2-7; TRBD2 matches 9 bases. The CDR3 is 15 residues long. The V gene's germline CDR1 is SGHVS and CDR2 FQNEAQ. The ends lost 2 bases at V and 6 bases at J; junction bases unmatched: 8. Here the CDR3 DNA reads TGTGCCAGCAGCTTAATAGCGGGAGTTGTCTCCGAGCAGTACTTC. Protein product: CASSLIAGVVSEQYF.

J is TRBJ1-1 and V is TRBV6-1; no definite D call. V lost 5 bases and J 0 bases, leaving 10 bases between the germline ends. This CDR3 is 14 amino acids long. Per germline, CDR1 MNHNS and CDR2 SASEGT. The CDR3 DNA reads as TGTGCCAGCAGTTATATTAAGCTGAACACTGAAGCTTTCTTT. Its translation: CASSYIKLNTEAFF.

This clone has a handful of counts. This chain uses TRBV5-1 with TRBJ2-1, with a weak D call TRBD1 (6 bases). Germline V gives CDR1 SGHRS, CDR2 YFSETQ. The CDR3 is 14 residues long. Trimming removed 4 bases from V and 10 bases from J, with 18 bases in between. The CDR3 here is CASSRGQRPGEQFF. The CDR3 nucleotides are TGCGCCAGCAGCCGCGGACAGAGACCGGGGGAGCAGTTCTTC.

This clone came up a few times. The V call is TRBV25-1, the J call TRBJ1-1; D might be TRBD1 (6 bases). Germline CDR1 is MGHDK and CDR2 is SYGVNS. Trimming took 7 bases from V and 4 from J, leaving 13 bases between them. This CDR3 has 13 amino acids. As DNA, the CDR3 is TGTGCCAGCACAGGAGGGGGGGGCACTGAAGCTTTCTTT. Translated, it gives CASTGGGGTEAFF.

In its sample, this clone was seen once. The rearrangement links TRBV10-3 to TRBJ2-7, with D possibly matching TRBD1 (5 bases). The CDR3 is 15 amino acids. The germline V gene encodes CDR1 ENHRY and CDR2 SYGVKD. Trimming cost V 3 bases and J 0 bases, with 12 bases left between them. CDR3 protein: CAISDGTQGSYEQYF. CDR3 sequence (DNA): TGTGCCATCAGTGATGGTACGCAGGGCTCCTACGAGCAGTACTTC.

The chain joins TRBV7-3 to TRBJ2-1, with 10 positions matching TRBD2. With 1 base clipped from V and 6 bases from J, the junction kept 6 bases outside the gene matches. The CDR3 is 16 residues long. The germline gives CDR1 SGHTA, CDR2 FQGTGA. The CDR3 protein is CASSLRSASGSNEQFF. The CDR3 DNA sequence: TGTGCCAGCAGCTTAAGATCTGCTAGCGGGAGCAATGAGCAGTTCTTC.

The chain combines TRBV19 with TRBJ1-2, with 7 nucleotides matching TRBD1. V lost 8 bases, J lost 4 bases, and 4 bases stayed unmatched. CDR3 size: 12 residues. Germline V CDR1 and CDR2: LNHDA, SQIVND (reference sequence). The CDR3 sequence: CASARDSYGYTF. CDR3 bases: TGTGCCAGTGCTCGGGACAGCTATGGCTACACCTTC. The variable domain in full, with the rest retrieved from reference TRBV19 and TRBJ1-2, is DGGITQSPKYLFRKEGQNVTLSCEQNLNHDAMYWYRQDPGQGLRLIYYSQIVNDFQKGDIAEGYSVSREKKESFPLTVTSAQKNPTAFYLCASARDSYGYTFGSGTRLTVV.

The J gene is TRBJ2-3, the V gene TRBV5-1, with D possibly matching TRBD2 (6 bases). Germline V gene sequence: CDR1 SGHRS, CDR2 YFSETQ. The CDR3 consists of 19 residues. Trimming shortened V by 4 bases and J by 5 bases, and 29 bases separated the two germline ends. DNA of the CDR3: TGCGCCAGCAGCCCCGGATTGCTAGCGCCCATCCGGGGGATAGATACGCAGTATTTT. As protein: CASSPGLLAPIRGIDTQYF.

This chain links TRBV6-5 with TRBJ1-4, with D perhaps matching TRBD1 (5 bases). The V end was cut by 0 bases, the J end by 7 bases, with 12 bases between. This CDR3 has 15 amino acids. The germline V gene has CDR1 MNHEY and CDR2 SVGAGI. CDR3 DNA sequence: TGTGCCAGCAGTTACTCGACCAGGGATGCTGAAAAACTGTTTTTT. This codes for CASSYSTRDAEKLFF.

The chain employs TRBV6-1 and TRBJ2-7, with 8 bases that match TRBD1. The V gene's germline CDR1 is MNHNS and CDR2 SASEGT. The V gene end was trimmed by 5 bases and the J gene end by 4 bases; junction bases not matched to a gene: 10. This CDR3 is built from 15 residues. In DNA form, the CDR3 reads TGTGCCAGCAGTCGGGGACAGGCAGTTAGGTACGAGCAGTACTTC. Residues: CASSRGQAVRYEQYF.